This T cell receptor (beta chain) was documented in a study of T-cell memory formation after mild COVID-19. 5'RACE, which relied on constant-segment primers, yielded TCR alpha and TCR beta cDNA libraries carrying sample barcodes and UMIs. TCRdb re-called the 5' RACE reads with MiXCR, one entry per CDR3 protein. The data hold hundreds of thousands of distinct CDR3 sequences, with around a sixth observed a single time. The receptor's source is an adult woman who had mild COVID-19 (a few samples of this study predate the infection). Cell type and time point are not known. Sample: PBMCs or a T cell subset sorted from them (not recorded which).

CDR3 bases: TGTGCCAGCAGTTCTTCCGGAGGTGGGGAGGGGGGCCTCTTCGAGACCCAGTACTTC. It is translated as CASSSSGGGEGGLFETQYF. The chain has TRBV12-3 or TRBV12-4 and TRBJ2-5; tentative D call: TRBD2 (7 bases). Deletions cut 4 bases from V and 5 bases from J, with 29 bases between. The CDR3 spans 19 residues.